This T cell receptor (beta chain) derives from a study of cytomegalovirus exposure and HLA in healthy donors. Looking at the study overall: In a previous analysis, 110 million or so unique TCR beta sequences were found from 150 million to 200 million T cells.

The PCR contained 60 Vbeta and 13 Jbeta primers. Assay used: immunoSEQ multiplex PCR; TCRdb lists only in-frame clones, some missing. Of approximately 120,000 clones listed, roughly 70% are singletons. Losses at the gene ends were 6 bases for V and 4 bases for J; bases not matched to a gene: 3. The CDR3 has 14 amino acids. Germline CDR1 and CDR2: MNHEY and SMNVEV (reference sequence). Those who donated were healthy bone marrow donors. The V and J genes are TRBV27 and TRBJ2-3; 11 bases align to TRBD2. The sequenced sample was PBMCs. This clonotype was sampled from a man aged 40-55 years in good health and CMV-seropositive. The CDR3 bases are TGTGCCAGCAGGATAGCGGGAGGGCCAGATACGCAGTATTTT. This codes for CASRIAGGPDTQYF.